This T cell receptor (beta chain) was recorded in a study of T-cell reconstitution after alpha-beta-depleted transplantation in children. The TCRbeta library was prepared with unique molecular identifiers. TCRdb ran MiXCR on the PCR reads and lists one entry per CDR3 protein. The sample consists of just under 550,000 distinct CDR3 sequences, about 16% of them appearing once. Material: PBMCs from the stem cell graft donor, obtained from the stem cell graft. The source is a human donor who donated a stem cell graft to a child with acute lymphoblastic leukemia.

CDR3 amino acids: CASSDHSSTEAFF. The CDR3 coding sequence is TGTGCCAGCAGTGACCACAGCAGCACTGAAGCTTTCTTT. J is TRBJ1-1 and V is TRBV25-1; D is undetermined. Germline V lookup: CDR1 MGHDK, CDR2 SYGVNS. This CDR3 is built from 13 residues. The V gene lost 3 bases and the J gene lost 4 bases, with 9 bases spanning the gap.